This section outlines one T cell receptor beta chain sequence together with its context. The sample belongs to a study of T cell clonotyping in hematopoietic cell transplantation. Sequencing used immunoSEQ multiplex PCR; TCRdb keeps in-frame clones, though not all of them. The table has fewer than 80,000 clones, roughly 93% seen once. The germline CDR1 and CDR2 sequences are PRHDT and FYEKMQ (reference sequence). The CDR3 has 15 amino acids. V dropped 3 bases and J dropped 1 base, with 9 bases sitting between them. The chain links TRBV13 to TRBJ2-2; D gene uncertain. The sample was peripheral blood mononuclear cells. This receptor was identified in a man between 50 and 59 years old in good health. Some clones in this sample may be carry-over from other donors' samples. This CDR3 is CASSFNVENTGELFF. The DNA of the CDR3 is TGTGCCAGCAGCTTCAACGTAGAGAACACCGGGGAGCTGTTTTTT.